This TCR beta chain was identified in a study of early T cells in non-severe SARS-CoV-2 infection. Looking at the study overall: Chains were not paired, and sequencing was done on bulk RNA from unsorted whole blood. Study results and caveats: Anti-spike CD8 specificities were favored by VDJdb matching, whose results missed private and CD4 specificities.

This clonotype has ten or more counts. Its antigen is undetermined. The V gene lost 1 base and the J gene lost 1 base, with 7 bases spanning the gap. The CDR3 is 13 residues long. Germline loops: CDR1 DFQATT, CDR2 SNEGSKA (reference sequence). Unique molecular identifiers tagged individual cDNA molecules. MiXCR, applied by TCRdb to the 5' RACE reads, yields one record per CDR3 protein. Of around 80,000 distinct CDR3 sequences listed, about 10% are singletons. Specimen: whole blood, collected at baseline. The clonotype comes from an adult who was a healthcare worker with PCR-confirmed SARS-CoV-2 infection or an uninfected control (not recorded which). V usage is TRBV20-1 and J usage is TRBJ1-1, with D possibly matching TRBD1 (5 bases). The DNA of the CDR3 is TGCAGTGCTAGAGTCACAGGGAACACTGAAGCTTTCTTT. Protein product: CSARVTGNTEAFF.